Each of the 8 T cell receptor beta chains below was sequenced from the same sample in a study of shared clonotypes between healthy human individuals. Sequencing was performed with immunoSEQ multiplex PCR; in TCRdb, only in-frame clones are kept and a portion is missing. This sample has roughly 1 million clones, with approximately 80% found just once. Sample: memory CD4+ T cells from PBMCs. The subset is: CD45RA-negative fraction. These TCRs come from a man between 18 and 35 years old in good health. Some clones in this sample may be carry-over from other donors' samples.

The gene calls are TRBV19 and TRBJ1-2; a weak D match, TRBD1 (6 bases). This CDR3 has 14 amino acids. V was trimmed by 1 base and J by 4 bases, leaving 10 bases between them. Germline values: CDR1 LNHDA, CDR2 SQIVND (reference sequence). CDR3 sequence: CASSIAQGGYGYTF. CDR3 DNA: TGTGCCAGTAGTATAGCCCAAGGGGGCTATGGCTACACCTTC.

The chain uses TRBV7-2 and TRBJ2-4; 10 positions agree with TRBD2. There are 18 residues in the CDR3. Looked up from germline, CDR1 is SGHTA and CDR2 is FQGNSA. The V and J ends lost 0 bases and 4 bases, in that order; junction bases with no gene match: 9. CDR3 nucleotides: TGTGCCAGCAGCTTAGCGTGGAGCGGGAGGGGCGAGAAAAACATTCAGTACTTC. This encodes CASSLAWSGRGEKNIQYF.

This clone appeared a single time. The V and J genes are TRBV5-1 and TRBJ1-1; D unresolved. CDR1 SGHRS and CDR2 YFSETQ come from the germline V gene. Trimming left V 0 bases short and J 11 bases short, with 14 bases between. CDR3 size: 13 residues. This chain's CDR3 is CASSLEGLGIAFF. DNA of the CDR3: TGCGCCAGCAGCTTGGAAGGGCTAGGGATCGCTTTCTTT.

Concerning this clone: At the DNA level, this CDR3 is encoded by other sequences in the same sample as well. The genes are TRBV2 and TRBJ2-3; D gene uncertain. The CDR3 consists of 13 residues. V was cut by 1 base and J by 4 bases, with 6 bases left in between. The V gene's germline CDR1 is SNHLY and CDR2 FYNNEI. The CDR3 DNA reads as TGTGCCAGCAGTGAAGGAGGAGCAGATACGCAGTATTTT. Translation gives CASSEGGADTQYF.

This chain uses TRBV2 with TRBJ2-3; D gene unclear. V dropped 6 bases and J dropped 2 bases, with 6 bases sitting between them. The germline gives CDR1 SNHLY, CDR2 FYNNEI. This CDR3 spans 12 amino acids. CDR3 protein: CASSTDTDTQYF. CDR3 in DNA: TGTGCCAGCAGCACCGACACAGATACGCAGTATTTT.

The rearrangement uses TRBV2 and TRBJ1-5; 7 positions agree with TRBD1. There are 15 residues in the CDR3. From germline, CDR1 is SNHLY and CDR2 FYNNEI. V lost 5 bases to trimming and J lost 6 bases; unmatched junction nucleotides: 10. As DNA, the CDR3 is TGTGCCAGCAGTACTCTTACAGGGGTAGGTCAGCCCCAGCATTTT. Protein: CASSTLTGVGQPQHF.

The chain carries TRBV29-1 and TRBJ2-3; D gene unclear. From germline, CDR1 is SQVTM and CDR2 ANQGSEA. The ends were cut back, 5 bases at V and 0 bases at J, with 12 bases in the middle. The CDR3 runs 14 residues. The DNA for the CDR3 is TGCAGCGTTCCCCCCATTGCTAGCACAGATACGCAGTATTTT. Translated: CSVPPIASTDTQYF.

This clone was observed once. The chain couples TRBV6-5 to TRBJ2-7; D might be TRBD1 (7 bases). Germline CDR1 reads MNHEY; CDR2 reads SVGAGI. The CDR3 loop spans 16 amino acids. V was cut by 0 bases and J by 0 bases, with 12 bases left in between. CDR3 coding DNA: TGTGCCAGCAGTTACTCGGGGCAGGGGGGCTCCTACGAGCAGTACTTC. Its protein is CASSYSGQGGSYEQYF.